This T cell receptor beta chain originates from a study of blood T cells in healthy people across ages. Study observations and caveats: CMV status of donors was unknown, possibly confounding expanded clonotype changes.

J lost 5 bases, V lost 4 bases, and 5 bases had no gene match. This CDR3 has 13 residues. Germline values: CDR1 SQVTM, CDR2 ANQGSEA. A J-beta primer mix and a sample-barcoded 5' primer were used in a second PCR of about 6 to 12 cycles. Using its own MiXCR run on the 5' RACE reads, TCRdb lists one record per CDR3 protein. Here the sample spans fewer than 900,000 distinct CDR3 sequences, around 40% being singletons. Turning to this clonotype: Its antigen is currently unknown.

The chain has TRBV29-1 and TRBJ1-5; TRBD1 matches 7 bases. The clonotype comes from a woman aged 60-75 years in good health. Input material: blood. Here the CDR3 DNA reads TGCAGCGTTGGCCAAGGGGGCGATCAGCCCCAGCATTTT. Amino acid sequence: CSVGQGGDQPQHF.